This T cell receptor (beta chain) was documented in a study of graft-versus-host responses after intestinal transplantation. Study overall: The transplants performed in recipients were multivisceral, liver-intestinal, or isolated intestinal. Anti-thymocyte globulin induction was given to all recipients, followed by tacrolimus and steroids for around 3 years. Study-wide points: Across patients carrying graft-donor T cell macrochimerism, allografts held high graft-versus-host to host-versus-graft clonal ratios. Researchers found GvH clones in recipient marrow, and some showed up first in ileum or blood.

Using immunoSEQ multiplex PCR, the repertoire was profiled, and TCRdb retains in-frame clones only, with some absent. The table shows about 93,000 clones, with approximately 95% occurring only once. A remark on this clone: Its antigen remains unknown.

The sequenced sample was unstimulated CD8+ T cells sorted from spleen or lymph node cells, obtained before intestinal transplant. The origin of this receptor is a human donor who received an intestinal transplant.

The CDR3 spells CASSPSGDYEQYF. The CDR3 DNA reads TGTGCCAGCAGCCCCTCTGGAGACTACGAGCAGTACTTC. The rearrangement joins TRBV7-9 to TRBJ2-7; unclear D gene. From germline, CDR1 is SEHNR and CDR2 FQNEAQ (reference sequence). The V end lost 5 bases, the J end lost 3 bases, and 11 bases lay between the germline ends. The CDR3 totals 13 residues.